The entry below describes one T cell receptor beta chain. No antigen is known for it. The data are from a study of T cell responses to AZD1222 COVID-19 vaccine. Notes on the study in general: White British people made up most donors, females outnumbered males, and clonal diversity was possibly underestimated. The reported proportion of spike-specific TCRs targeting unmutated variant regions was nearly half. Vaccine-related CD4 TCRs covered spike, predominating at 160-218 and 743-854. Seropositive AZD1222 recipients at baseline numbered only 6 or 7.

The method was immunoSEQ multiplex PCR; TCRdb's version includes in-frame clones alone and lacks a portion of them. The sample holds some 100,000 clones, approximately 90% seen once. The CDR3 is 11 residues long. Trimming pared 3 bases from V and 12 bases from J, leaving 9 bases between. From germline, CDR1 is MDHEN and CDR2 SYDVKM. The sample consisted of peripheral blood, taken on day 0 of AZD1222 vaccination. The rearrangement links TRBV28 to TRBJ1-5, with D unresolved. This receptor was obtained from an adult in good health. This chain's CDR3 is CASSFSEIQHF. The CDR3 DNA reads TGTGCCAGCAGTTTTTCCGAAATCCAGCATTTT.